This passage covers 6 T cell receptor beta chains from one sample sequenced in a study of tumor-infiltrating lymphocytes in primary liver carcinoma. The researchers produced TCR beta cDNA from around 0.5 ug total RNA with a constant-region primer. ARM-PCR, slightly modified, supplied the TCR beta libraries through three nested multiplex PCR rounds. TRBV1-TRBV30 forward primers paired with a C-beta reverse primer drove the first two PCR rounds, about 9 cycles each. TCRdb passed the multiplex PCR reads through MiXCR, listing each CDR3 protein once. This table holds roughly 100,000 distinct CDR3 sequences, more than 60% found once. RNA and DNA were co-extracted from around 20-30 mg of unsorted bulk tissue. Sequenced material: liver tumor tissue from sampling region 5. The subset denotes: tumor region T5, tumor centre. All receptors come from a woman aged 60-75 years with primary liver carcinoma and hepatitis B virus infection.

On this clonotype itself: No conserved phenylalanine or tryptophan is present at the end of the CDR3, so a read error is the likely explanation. DNA of the CDR3: TGTGCCAGCAGCTTAGATTGGGTCAGTCTAGCAGGTCCCTATGAGCAGTACTTA. Its translation is CASSLDWVSLAGPYEQYL. The gene calls are TRBV11-2 and TRBJ2-7; TRBD2 might be the D (5 bases). Germline lookup yields CDR1 SGHAT and CDR2 FQNNGV. The CDR3 runs to 18 residues.

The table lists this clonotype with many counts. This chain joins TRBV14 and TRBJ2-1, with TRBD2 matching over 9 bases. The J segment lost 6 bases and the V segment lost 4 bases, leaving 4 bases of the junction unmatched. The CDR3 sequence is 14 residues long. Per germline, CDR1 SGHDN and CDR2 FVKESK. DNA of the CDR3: TGTGCCAGCAGCCGTAGCGGGAGATTCAATGAGCAGTTCTTC. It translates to CASSRSGRFNEQFF.

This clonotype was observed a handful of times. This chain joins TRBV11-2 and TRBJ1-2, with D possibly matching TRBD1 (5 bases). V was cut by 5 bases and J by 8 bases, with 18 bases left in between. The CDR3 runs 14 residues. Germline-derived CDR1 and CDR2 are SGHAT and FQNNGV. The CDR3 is CASSPQRGAMGYTF. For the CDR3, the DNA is TGTGCCAGCAGCCCTCAAAGGGGAGCTATGGGCTACACCTTC.

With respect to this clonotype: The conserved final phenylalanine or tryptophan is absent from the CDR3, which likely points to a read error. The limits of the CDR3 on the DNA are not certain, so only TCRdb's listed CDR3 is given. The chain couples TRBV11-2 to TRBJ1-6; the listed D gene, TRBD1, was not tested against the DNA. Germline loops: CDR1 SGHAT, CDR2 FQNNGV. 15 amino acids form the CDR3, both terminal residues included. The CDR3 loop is CVSSSMTGGYSPLHL.

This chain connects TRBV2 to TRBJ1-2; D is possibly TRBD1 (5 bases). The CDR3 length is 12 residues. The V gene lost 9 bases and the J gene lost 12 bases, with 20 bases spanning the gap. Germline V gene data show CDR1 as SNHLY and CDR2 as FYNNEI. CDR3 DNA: TGTGCCAGTAGAGTGACGAGGGGCTGGGACACCTTC. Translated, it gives CASRVTRGWDTF.

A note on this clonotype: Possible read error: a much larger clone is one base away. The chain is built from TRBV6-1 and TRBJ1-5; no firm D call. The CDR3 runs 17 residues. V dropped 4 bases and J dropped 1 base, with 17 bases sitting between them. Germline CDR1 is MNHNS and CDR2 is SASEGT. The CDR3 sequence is CASSARAGERSNQPQHF. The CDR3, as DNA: TGTGCCAGCAGTGCCCGTGCTGGGGAGAGGAGCAATCAGCCCCAGCATTTT.